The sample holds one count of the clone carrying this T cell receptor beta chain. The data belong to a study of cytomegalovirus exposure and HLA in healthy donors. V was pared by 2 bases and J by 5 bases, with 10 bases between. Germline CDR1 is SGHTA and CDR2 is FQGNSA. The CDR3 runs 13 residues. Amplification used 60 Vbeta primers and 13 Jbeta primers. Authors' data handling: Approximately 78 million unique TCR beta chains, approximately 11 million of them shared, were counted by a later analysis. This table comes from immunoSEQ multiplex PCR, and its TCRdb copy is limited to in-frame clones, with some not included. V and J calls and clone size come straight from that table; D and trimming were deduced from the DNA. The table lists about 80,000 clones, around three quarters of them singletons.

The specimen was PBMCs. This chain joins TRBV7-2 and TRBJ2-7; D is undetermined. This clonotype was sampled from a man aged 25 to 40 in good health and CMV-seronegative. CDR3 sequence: CASSLPAINEQYF. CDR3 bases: TGTGCCAGCAGCTTACCTGCTATAAACGAGCAGTACTTC.